This TCR beta chain appears in the sequencing data of a study of CXCR3-negative and CXCR3-positive naive CD8 T cells (dated by TCRdb to the late 2010s). With respect to the entire study: Roughly 140 million TRB reads were obtained in total, roughly 1.5 +/- 0.3 million reads per library. Diversity and physicochemical repertoire analyses covered around 10 donors pooled from two independent experiments. TRBV-TRBJ cluster analysis included naive subsets from 5 donors and memory cells from 3 donors. Results the study describes overall, beyond this receptor: Because CXCR3 expression was partially decreased after cryopreservation, freshly isolated PBMCs were used for most assays. Similar TRBV-TRBJ usage was shown by naive CXCR3-negative and CXCR3-positive cells from the same donor, whereas distinct patterns were shown by memory cells. Comparably high repertoire diversity was found in both naive subsets, whereas much lower repertoire diversity was found in memory CD8+ T cells. TRB CDR3s from CXCR3-positive naive cells showed higher hydrophobicity (lower Kidera factor 4), lower energy, and higher strength and volume indices than CXCR3-negative naive cells. Because surface CD5, which is linked to self-reactivity in mice, was comparable between the naive subsets, TCR interaction strength was also inferred from the physicochemical properties of TRB CDR3s.

For every CD8+ T cell subset, hundreds of thousands of cells were flow-sorted straight into RLT lysis buffer, and each subset was sorted in triplicate. Naive CD8+ T cells were defined stringently as CD45RO-CCR7+CD27+CD95- to exclude memory contaminants. Peripheral blood mononuclear cells were isolated from buffy coats using standard density gradient centrifugation. Naive CXCR3-negative and CXCR3-positive CD8+ T cells were flow-sorted on a FACSAria III. Total RNA was extracted from sorted cells using an RNeasy Mini Kit. The CDR3 contains 15 residues, cysteine and phenylalanine counted. Only the protein is on record. Looking up the germline V gene (reference sequence) yields CDR1 LNHNV and CDR2 YYDKDF. No count is recorded, though its frequency marks this clonotype as medium-sized (0.01 to 0.1%). This receptor's antigen is unknown. Sequencing used a NextSeq 550. The Human TCR Profiling Kit (MiLaboratory) was used to make UMI-labeled 5' RACE TRB cDNA libraries. The full amount of extracted RNA was used for cDNA synthesis, and the full amount of resulting cDNA was used for PCR amplification. Libraries were prepared in parallel with an identical number of PCR cycles. As for how the authors treated the data: About 54,000 +/- 9,700 unique UMI-labeled TRB cDNA molecules per library were extracted with MIGEC and MiXCR, with at least two reads per UMI required. An average of 40,000 +/- 10,000 functional in-frame TRB CDR3 nucleotide clonotypes without stop codons was found per library. After downsampling to 5000 UMI-labeled TRB molecules per sample, diversity metrics such as normalized Shannon-Wiener and Chao1 were calculated in VDJtools. Clonotype-size-weighted physicochemical properties of the central five CDR3 residues (interaction energy, strength, volume and Kidera factor 4) were computed in VDJtools. The reads were reprocessed in TCRdb, with one entry per CDR3 protein sequence and no accompanying DNA. These V and J calls rely on TCRdb rather than the paper's analysis. The table for this sample lists 8,200 or so distinct CDR3 sequences. The ten largest account for 1.5% to 2.5% of the sample.

The chain was built from TRBV15 and TRBJ1-1; the D gene TCRdb calls, TRBD1, cannot be checked with no DNA. The sample taken for sequencing was naive CXCR3+ CD8+ T cells from blood. What the cell subset or site label conveys for this sample: CD45RO-CCR7+CD27+CD95- naive CD8+ T cells expressing CXCR3 (TNR3+). The receptor was isolated from a human donor in good health. Some clones in this sample may be carry-over from other donors' samples. The CDR3 region: CATSRDRGANTEAFF.